Below, 10 T cell receptor beta chains from the same sample are listed, as sequenced in a study of regulatory T cells in long-lasting Graves disease. Investigators prepared the TCR beta libraries by applying iRepertoire HTBI primers and Arm-PCR of CDR3 regions. TCRdb reprocessed the multiplex PCR reads via MiXCR and lists one record per CDR3 protein. This sample has more than 650,000 distinct CDR3 sequences, with 30% found just once. Time point indicated: persistent/refractory GD, antithyroid drugs over 5 years with positive TRAb. Making the TCR library involved RNA that had been extracted from PBMCs. Sequenced material: peripheral blood mononuclear cells (PBMCs), taken when the disease was refractory, from a patient treated with antithyroid drugs. The receptors here all came from a female donor with Graves disease.

This clonotype appeared many times. CDR3 in amino acids: CASSLGGARVNGYTF. CDR3 DNA sequence: TGTGCCAGCAGTTTGGGGGGCGCCAGGGTGAATGGCTACACCTTC. The chain joins TRBV28 to TRBJ1-2; a weak D match, TRBD1 (6 bases). Germline V lookup: CDR1 MDHEN, CDR2 SYDVKM. V lost 3 bases and J 6 bases, leaving 17 bases between the germline ends. The CDR3 covers 15 residues.

A few counts support this clonotype. The rearrangement links TRBV30 to TRBJ2-5, with 11 positions matching TRBD2. With 1 base clipped from V and 5 bases from J, the junction kept 9 bases outside the gene matches. The germline gives CDR1 GTSNPN, CDR2 SVGIG (reference sequence). CDR3 length equals 16 residues. CDR3 nucleotide sequence: TGTGCCTGGAGTGACCAACTAGCGGGAGTTGGGGAGACCCAGTACTTC. It codes for CAWSDQLAGVGETQYF.

This clonotype turned up a few times. CDR3 DNA sequence: TGTGCCAGCAGCCAAGAGTCCGGGGTCTATGGCTACACCTTC. It is translated as CASSQESGVYGYTF. V usage is TRBV3-1 and J usage is TRBJ1-2, with unresolved D. V was shortened by 0 bases and J by 4 bases, with 9 bases between the two germline ends. The germline V gene encodes CDR1 LGHDT and CDR2 YNNKEL (reference sequence). The CDR3 has 14 residues.

This chain joins TRBV7-9 and TRBJ1-4, with 7 positions matching TRBD1. The CDR3 sequence is 15 residues long. Germline assignment: CDR1 SEHNR and CDR2 FQNEAQ (reference sequence). The ends lost 5 bases at V and 10 bases at J; junction bases unmatched: 13. The CDR3 region is CASSPKDRVIRKLFF. The DNA of the CDR3 is TGTGCCAGCAGCCCCAAAGACAGGGTAATTCGAAAACTGTTTTTT.

This clonotype was counted many times. This chain links TRBV13 with TRBJ1-2; 11 bases align to TRBD1. This CDR3 has 15 residues. Trimming at V came to 5 bases and at J to 4 bases, leaving 6 bases not matched to a gene. Germline values: CDR1 PRHDT, CDR2 FYEKMQ (reference sequence). DNA for the CDR3: TGTGCCAGCAGCCCTACCGGGACAGGGGGCTATGGCTACACCTTC. Amino acid sequence: CASSPTGTGGYGYTF.

This rearrangement joins TRBV7-9 to TRBJ2-7; the D is unclear. Trimming pared 5 bases from V and 3 bases from J, leaving 11 bases between. Germline CDR1 is SEHNR and CDR2 is FQNEAQ (reference sequence). CDR3 size: 13 residues. The CDR3: CASSPTMGYEQYF. CDR3 in DNA: TGTGCCAGCAGCCCGACGATGGGCTACGAGCAGTACTTC.

In this sample, this clonotype turned up a few times. This chain links TRBV12-3 or TRBV12-4 with TRBJ1-5; TRBD1 might be the D (6 bases). The CDR3 covers 15 residues. V gave up 5 bases and J gave up 3 bases, with 14 bases separating them. The chain's CDR3 is CASSTDRRINQPQHF. In DNA, the CDR3 is TGTGCCAGCAGTACCGACAGGCGAATCAATCAGCCCCAGCATTTT.

V and J are TRBV6-1 and TRBJ2-5, with 9 bases matching TRBD1. CDR3 length: 15 residues. V dropped 4 bases and J dropped 6; count of bases not matched to a gene: 9. Per germline, CDR1 MNHNS and CDR2 SASEGT. CDR3 DNA sequence: TGTGCCAGCAGTGCCGGACAGGGGATCGGAAAGACCCAGTACTTC. Translation gives CASSAGQGIGKTQYF.

This clonotype has at least ten counts. The chain has TRBV28 and TRBJ1-1; 7 bases fit TRBD1. This CDR3 contains 13 residues. Trimming at V came to 5 bases and at J to 6 bases, leaving 6 bases not matched to a gene. Germline lookup yields CDR1 MDHEN and CDR2 SYDVKM. The CDR3 sequence: CASSQAGTAEAFF. CDR3 nucleotide sequence: TGTGCCAGCAGTCAAGCCGGGACAGCTGAAGCTTTCTTT.

The chain combines TRBV27 with TRBJ1-4; 7 bases align to TRBD1. Unmatched junction bases numbered 14, after V lost 8 bases and J lost 5 bases. CDR3 size: 16 residues. Germline loops: CDR1 MNHEY, CDR2 SMNVEV (reference sequence). In DNA, the CDR3 is TGTGCCAGCGGCACCTTAAGGGGGCTAAGGAATGAAAAACTGTTTTTT. It codes for CASGTLRGLRNEKLFF.